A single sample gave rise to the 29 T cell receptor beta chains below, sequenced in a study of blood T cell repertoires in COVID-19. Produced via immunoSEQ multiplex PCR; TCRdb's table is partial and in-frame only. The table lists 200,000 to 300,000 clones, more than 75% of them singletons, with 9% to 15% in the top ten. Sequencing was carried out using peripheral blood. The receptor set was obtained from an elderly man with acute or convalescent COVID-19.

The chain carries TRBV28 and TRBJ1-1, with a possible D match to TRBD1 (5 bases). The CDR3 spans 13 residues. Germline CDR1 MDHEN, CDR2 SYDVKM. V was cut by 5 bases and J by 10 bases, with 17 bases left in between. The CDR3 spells CASSPREGRGAFF. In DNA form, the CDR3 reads TGTGCCAGCAGTCCCCGGGAGGGGCGTGGAGCTTTCTTT.

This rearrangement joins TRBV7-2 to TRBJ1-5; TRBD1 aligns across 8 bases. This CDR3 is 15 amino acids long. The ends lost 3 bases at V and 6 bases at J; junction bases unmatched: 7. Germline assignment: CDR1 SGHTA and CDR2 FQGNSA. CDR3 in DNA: TGTGCCAGCAGCTTGGCCGGACAGGGCGGTCAGCCCCAGCATTTT. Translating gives CASSLAGQGGQPQHF.

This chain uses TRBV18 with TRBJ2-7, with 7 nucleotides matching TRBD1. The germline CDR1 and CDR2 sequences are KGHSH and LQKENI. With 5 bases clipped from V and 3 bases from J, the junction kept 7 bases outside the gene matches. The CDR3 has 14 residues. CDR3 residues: CASSSSGQSYEQYF. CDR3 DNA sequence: TGTGCCAGCTCATCTTCGGGACAGAGCTACGAGCAGTACTTC.

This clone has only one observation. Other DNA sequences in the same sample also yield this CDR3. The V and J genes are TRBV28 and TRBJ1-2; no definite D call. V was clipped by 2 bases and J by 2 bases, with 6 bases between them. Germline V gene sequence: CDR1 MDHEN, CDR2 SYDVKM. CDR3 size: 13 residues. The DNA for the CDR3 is TGTGCCAGCAGTTTAGTCGTGAACTATGGCTACACCTTC. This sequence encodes CASSLVVNYGYTF.

For the CDR3, the DNA is TGTGCCAGCAGCTGGACAGGGCCGGACACCGGGGAGCTGTTTTTT. Translating it yields CASSWTGPDTGELFF. The chain employs TRBV6-5 and TRBJ2-2, with 8 bases identical to TRBD1. This CDR3 region has 15 residues. Trimming removed 6 bases from V and 3 bases from J; junction bases left unmatched: 6. Germline lookup yields CDR1 MNHEY and CDR2 SVGAGI.

This CDR3 reads CASSSTESGSPYEQYF. CDR3 sequence (DNA): TGTGCCAGCAGTTCTACTGAGAGCGGGAGTCCCTACGAGCAGTACTTC. The rearrangement links TRBV6-5 to TRBJ2-7; 8 positions match TRBD2. After removal of 4 bases from V and 2 bases from J, the junction contained 10 bases not matched to a gene. The germline gives CDR1 MNHEY, CDR2 SVGAGI. The CDR3 has 16 amino acids.

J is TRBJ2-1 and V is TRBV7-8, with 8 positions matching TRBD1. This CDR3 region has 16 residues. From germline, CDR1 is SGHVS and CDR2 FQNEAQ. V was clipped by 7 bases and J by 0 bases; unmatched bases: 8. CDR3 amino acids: CASTRAGQGSYNEQFF. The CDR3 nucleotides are TGTGCCAGCACCCGGGCCGGACAGGGCTCCTACAATGAGCAGTTCTTC.

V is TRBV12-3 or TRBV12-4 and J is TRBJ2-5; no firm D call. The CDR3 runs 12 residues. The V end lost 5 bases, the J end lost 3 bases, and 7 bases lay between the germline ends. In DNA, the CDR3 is TGTGCCAGCAGTCGAGATGAAGAGACCCAGTACTTC. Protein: CASSRDEETQYF.

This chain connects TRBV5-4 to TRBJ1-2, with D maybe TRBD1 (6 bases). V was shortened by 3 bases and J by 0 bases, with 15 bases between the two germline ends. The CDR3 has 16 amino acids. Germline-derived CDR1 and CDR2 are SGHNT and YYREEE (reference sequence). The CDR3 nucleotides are TGTGCCAGCAGCTCGGGGGGCAACCAAGCTAACTATGGCTACACCTTC. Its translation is CASSSGGNQANYGYTF. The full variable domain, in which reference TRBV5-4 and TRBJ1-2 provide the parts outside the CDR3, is ETGVTQSPTHLIKTRGQQVTLRCSSQSGHNTVSWYQQALGQGPQFIFQYYREEENGRGNFPPRFSGLQFPNYSSELNVNALELDDSALYLCASSSGGNQANYGYTFGSGTRLTVV.

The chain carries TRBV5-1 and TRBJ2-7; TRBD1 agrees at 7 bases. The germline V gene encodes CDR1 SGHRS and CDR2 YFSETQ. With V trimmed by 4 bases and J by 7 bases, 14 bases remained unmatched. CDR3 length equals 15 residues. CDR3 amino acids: CASSGGQPSYEEQYF. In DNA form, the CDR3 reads TGCGCCAGCAGCGGGGGACAGCCTAGCTACGAGGAGCAGTACTTC.

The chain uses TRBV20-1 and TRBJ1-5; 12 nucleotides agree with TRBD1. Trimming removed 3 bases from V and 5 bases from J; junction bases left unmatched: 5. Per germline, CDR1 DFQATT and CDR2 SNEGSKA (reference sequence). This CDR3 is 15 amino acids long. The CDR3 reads CSASPRDRGHQPQHF. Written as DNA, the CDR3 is TGCAGTGCTAGTCCCCGGGACAGGGGGCATCAGCCCCAGCATTTT.

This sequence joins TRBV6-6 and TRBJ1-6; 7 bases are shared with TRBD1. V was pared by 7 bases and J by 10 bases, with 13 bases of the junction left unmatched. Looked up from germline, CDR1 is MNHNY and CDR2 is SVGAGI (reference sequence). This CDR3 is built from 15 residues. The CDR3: CASKPPGTEGSPLHF. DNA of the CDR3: TGTGCCAGCAAACCCCCCGGGACAGAGGGGTCACCCCTCCACTTT.

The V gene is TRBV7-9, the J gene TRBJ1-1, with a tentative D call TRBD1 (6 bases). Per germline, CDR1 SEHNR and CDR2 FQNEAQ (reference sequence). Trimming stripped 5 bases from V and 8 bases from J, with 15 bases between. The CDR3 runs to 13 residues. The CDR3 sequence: CASSTRTETEAFF. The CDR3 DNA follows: TGTGCCAGCAGCACTCGGACAGAGACAGAAGCTTTCTTT.

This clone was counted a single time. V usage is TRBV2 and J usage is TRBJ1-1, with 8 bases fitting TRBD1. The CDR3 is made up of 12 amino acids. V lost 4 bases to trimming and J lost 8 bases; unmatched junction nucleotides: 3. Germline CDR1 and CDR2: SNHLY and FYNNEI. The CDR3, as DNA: TGTGCCAGCAGTGCGACAGGGGCAGAAGCTTTCTTT. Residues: CASSATGAEAFF. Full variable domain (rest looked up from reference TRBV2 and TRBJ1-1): EPEVTQTPSHQVTQMGQEVILRCVPISNHLYFYWYRQILGQKVEFLVSFYNNEISEKSEIFDDQFSVERPDGSNFTLKIRSTKLEDSAMYFCASSATGAEAFFGQGTRLTVV.

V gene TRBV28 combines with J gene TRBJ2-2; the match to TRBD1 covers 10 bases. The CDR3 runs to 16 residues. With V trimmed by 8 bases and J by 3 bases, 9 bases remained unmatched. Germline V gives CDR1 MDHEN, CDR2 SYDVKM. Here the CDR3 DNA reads TGTGCCAGCTTTCACCGGGGACAGGGGTACACCGGGGAGCTGTTTTTT. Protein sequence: CASFHRGQGYTGELFF.

CDR3 amino acids: CASSPTGGGQPQHF. CDR3 DNA: TGTGCCAGCAGCCCGACAGGGGGCGGGCAGCCCCAGCATTTT. This chain uses TRBV11-2 with TRBJ1-5; 10 positions agree with TRBD1. Germline CDR1 is SGHAT and CDR2 is FQNNGV. The V and J ends lost 5 bases and 7 bases, in that order; junction bases with no gene match: 5. CDR3 size: 14 residues.

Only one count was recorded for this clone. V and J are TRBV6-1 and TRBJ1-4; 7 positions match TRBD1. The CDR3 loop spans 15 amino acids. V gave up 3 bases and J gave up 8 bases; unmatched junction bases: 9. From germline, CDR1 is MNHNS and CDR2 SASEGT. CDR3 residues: CASSEGQFVGEKLFF. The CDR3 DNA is TGTGCCAGCAGTGAGGGACAGTTCGTTGGGGAAAAACTGTTTTTT.

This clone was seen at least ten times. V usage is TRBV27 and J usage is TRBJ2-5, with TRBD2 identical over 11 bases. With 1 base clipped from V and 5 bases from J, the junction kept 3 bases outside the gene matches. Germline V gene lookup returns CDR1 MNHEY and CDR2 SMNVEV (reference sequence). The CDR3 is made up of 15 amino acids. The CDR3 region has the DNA TGTGCCAGCAGTTTATGGACTAGCGGGCGGGAGACCCAGTACTTC. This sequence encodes CASSLWTSGRETQYF.

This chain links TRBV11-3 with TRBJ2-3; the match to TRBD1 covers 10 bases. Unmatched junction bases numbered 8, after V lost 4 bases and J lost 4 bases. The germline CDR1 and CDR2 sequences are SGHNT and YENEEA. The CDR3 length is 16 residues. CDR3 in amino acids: CASSSRTGGFSDTQYF. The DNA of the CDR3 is TGTGCCAGCAGCTCCCGGACAGGGGGTTTCTCAGATACGCAGTATTTT.

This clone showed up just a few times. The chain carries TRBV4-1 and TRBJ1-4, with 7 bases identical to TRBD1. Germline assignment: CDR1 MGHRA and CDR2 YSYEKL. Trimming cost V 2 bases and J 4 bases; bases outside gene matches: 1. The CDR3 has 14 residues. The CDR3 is CASSQTGVNEKLFF. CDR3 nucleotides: TGCGCCAGCAGCCAAACAGGGGTTAATGAAAAACTGTTTTTT.

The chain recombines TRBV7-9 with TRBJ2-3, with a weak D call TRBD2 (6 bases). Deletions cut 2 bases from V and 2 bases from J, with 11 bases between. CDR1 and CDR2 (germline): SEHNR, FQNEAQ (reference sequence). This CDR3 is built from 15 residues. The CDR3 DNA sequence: TGTGCCAGCAGCTTACTTGCGGGATTCACAGATACGCAGTATTTT. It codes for CASSLLAGFTDTQYF.

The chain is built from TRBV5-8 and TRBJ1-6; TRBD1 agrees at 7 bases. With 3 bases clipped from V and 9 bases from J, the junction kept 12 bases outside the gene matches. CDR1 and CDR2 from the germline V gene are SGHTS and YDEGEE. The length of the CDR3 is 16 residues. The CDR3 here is CASSSTHRGRGSPLHF. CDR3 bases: TGTGCCAGCAGCTCCACCCACAGGGGACGGGGTTCACCCCTCCACTTT.

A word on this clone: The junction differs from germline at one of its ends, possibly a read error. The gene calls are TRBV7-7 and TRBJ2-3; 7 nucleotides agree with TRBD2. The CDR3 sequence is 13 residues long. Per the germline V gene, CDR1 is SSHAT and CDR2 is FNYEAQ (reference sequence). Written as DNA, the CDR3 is TGTGCTAGCAGCTTAGACGTGAGCGGGGCGCAGTATTTT. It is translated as CASSLDVSGAQYF.

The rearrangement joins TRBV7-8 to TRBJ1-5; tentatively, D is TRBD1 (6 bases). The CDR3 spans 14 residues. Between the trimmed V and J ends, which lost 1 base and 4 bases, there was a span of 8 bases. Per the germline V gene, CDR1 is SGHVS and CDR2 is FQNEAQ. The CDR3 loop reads CASSLDTGNQPQHF. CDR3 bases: TGTGCCAGCAGCTTAGACACAGGGAATCAGCCCCAGCATTTT.

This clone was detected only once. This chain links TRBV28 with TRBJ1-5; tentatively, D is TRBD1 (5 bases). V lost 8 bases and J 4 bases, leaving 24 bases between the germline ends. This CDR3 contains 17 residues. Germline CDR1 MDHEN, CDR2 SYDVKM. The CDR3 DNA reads TGTGCCAGCCTAGTTATGACGACAGAGAGTAAAAATCAGCCCCAGCATTTT. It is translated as CASLVMTTESKNQPQHF.

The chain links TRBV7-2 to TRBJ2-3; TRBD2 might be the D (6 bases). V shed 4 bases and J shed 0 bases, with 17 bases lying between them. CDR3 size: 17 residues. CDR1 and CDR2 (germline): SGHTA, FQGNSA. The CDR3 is CASSYRGRGASTDTQYF. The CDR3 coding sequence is TGTGCCAGCAGCTATCGAGGTCGCGGGGCTAGCACAGATACGCAGTATTTT.

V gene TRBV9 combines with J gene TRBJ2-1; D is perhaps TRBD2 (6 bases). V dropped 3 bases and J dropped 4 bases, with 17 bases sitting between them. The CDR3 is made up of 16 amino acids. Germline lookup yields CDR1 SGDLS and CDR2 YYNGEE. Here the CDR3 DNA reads TGTGCCAGCAGCGCGCGACTAGAAGGAGGGTACAATGAGCAGTTCTTC. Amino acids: CASSARLEGGYNEQFF. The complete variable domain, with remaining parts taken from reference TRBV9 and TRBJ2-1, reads DSGVTQTPKHLITATGQRVTLRCSPRSGDLSVYWYQQSLDQGLQFLIQYYNGEERAKGNILERFSAQQFPDLHSELNLSSLELGDSALYFCASSARLEGGYNEQFFGPGTRLTVL.

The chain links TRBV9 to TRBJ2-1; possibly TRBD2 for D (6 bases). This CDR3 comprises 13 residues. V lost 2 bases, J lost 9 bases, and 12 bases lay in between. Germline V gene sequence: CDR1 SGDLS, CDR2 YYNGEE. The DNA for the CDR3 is TGTGCCAGCAGCGTCTCCCCGGAGGGTGAGCAGTTCTTC. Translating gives CASSVSPEGEQFF.

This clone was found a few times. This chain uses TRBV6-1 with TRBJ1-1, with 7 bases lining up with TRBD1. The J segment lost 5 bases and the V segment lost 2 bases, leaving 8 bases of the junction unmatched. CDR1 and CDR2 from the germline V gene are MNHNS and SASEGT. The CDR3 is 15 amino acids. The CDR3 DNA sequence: TGTGCCAGCAGTGAACAATCAGGGGGTGGGACTGAAGCTTTCTTT. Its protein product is CASSEQSGGGTEAFF.